These T cell receptor beta chains were read from a single sample in a study of PD-L1 blockade in urothelial cancer. The table came from immunoSEQ multiplex PCR; TCRdb's copy has only in-frame clones and leaves some out. This sample has approximately 58,000 clones, with roughly 80% found just once. Sequenced here: PBMCs, sampled around atezolizumab (anti-PD-L1) treatment. Receptors were obtained from a man between 65 and 85 years old with urothelial cancer. Both conserved end residues are part of each CDR3. D genes are given only for firm matches. Expanded clones get a size class; other rows say once, few or many, or leave the size out.

clone size,J gene,D gene,V gene,CDR3 protein,CDR3 DNA
-,TRBJ2-5,-,TRBV19,CASTPPGLETQYF,TGTGCCAGTACCCCCCCAGGTCTTGAGACCCAGTACTTC
-,TRBJ2-7,TRBD2,TRBV30,CAWRGGLAGEWDEQYF,TGTGCCTGGCGAGGGGGACTAGCGGGAGAGTGGGACGAGCAGTACTTC
few,TRBJ1-2,TRBD1,TRBV6-1,CASSSGQNLYGYTF,TGTGCCAGCAGCTCGGGACAGAACCTCTATGGCTACACCTTC
few,TRBJ2-7,-,TRBV19,CASSMGANSYEQYF,TGTGCCAGTAGTATGGGGGCTAACTCCTACGAGCAGTACTTC
once,TRBJ1-2,-,TRBV7-9,CASSFGEASVGYTF,TGTGCCAGCAGCTTCGGGGAGGCCTCGGTTGGCTACACCTTC
-,TRBJ1-1,-,TRBV9,CASSHGRRTNTEAFF,TGTGCCAGCAGTCATGGTAGGAGGACGAACACTGAAGCTTTCTTT
-,TRBJ1-2,-,TRBV30,CAWSARGNYGYTF,TGTGCCTGGAGCGCCCGGGGTAACTATGGCTACACCTTC
-,TRBJ2-1,TRBD2,TRBV5-4,CASSSNLLAGSSYNEQFF,TGTGCCAGCAGCTCGAATCTACTAGCGGGGAGCTCCTACAATGAGCAGTTCTTC
-,TRBJ2-3,TRBD2,TRBV11-2,CASSLRAGTSETTDTQYF,TGTGCCAGCAGCTTACGGGCGGGGACTAGCGAGACCACAGATACGCAGTATTTT
once,TRBJ1-5,-,TRBV19,CASSRTRGPGQPQHF,TGTGCCAGTAGTAGGACCAGGGGACCCGGTCAGCCCCAGCATTTT
-,TRBJ2-5,TRBD2,TRBV9,CASSVQAGGGEETQYF,TGTGCCAGCAGCGTACAAGCGGGAGGCGGGGAAGAGACCCAGTACTTC
-,TRBJ2-7,TRBD2,TRBV7-9,CASSYRPGLAGVNGYEQYF,TGTGCCAGCAGCTACCGTCCGGGACTAGCGGGAGTTAATGGATACGAGCAGTACTTC
-,TRBJ1-2,-,TRBV30,CAWRETRGYTF,TGTGCCTGGAGAGAGACCAGGGGCTACACCTTC
-,TRBJ1-5,TRBD1,TRBV5-1,CASSWTGGNQPQHF,TGCGCCAGCAGCTGGACAGGGGGCAATCAGCCCCAGCATTTT
-,TRBJ2-7,TRBD2,TRBV28,CASNQPTSGICFSRRIYEQYF,TGTGCCAGCAACCAACCGACTAGCGGGATTTGTTTCTCGCGAAGAATCTACGAGCAGTACTTC
-,TRBJ2-2,-,TRBV30,CAWSVGRTLTTGELFF,TGTGCCTGGAGTGTAGGTAGGACACTTACCACCGGGGAGCTGTTTTTT
-,TRBJ2-2,-,TRBV5-1,CASSLAQGDTGELFF,TGCGCCAGCAGCTTGGCTCAGGGTGACACCGGGGAGCTGTTTTTT
-,TRBJ1-1,TRBD1,TRBV6-1,CASGRTGGRAEAFF,TGTGCCAGCGGACGGACAGGGGGCCGAGCAGAAGCTTTCTTT
few,TRBJ1-1,-,TRBV19,CASSTTGKTNTEAFF,TGTGCCAGTAGTACAACAGGGAAAACCAACACTGAAGCTTTCTTT
-,TRBJ2-7,-,TRBV14,CASSQGWTRSSYEQYF,TGTGCCAGCAGCCAAGGGTGGACACGGAGCTCCTACGAGCAGTACTTC
-,TRBJ1-2,-,TRBV30,CAWSVQVGYTF,TGTGCCTGGAGTGTACAGGTTGGCTACACCTTC
-,TRBJ1-1,-,TRBV6-5,CASSYPGEGEAFF,TGTGCCAGCAGTTACCCGGGGGAGGGTGAAGCTTTCTTT
once,TRBJ2-7,TRBD2,TRBV5-4,CASSQSRLAGEQWYEQYF,TGTGCCAGCAGCCAATCAAGACTAGCGGGAGAGCAGTGGTACGAGCAGTACTTC
-,TRBJ2-5,TRBD2,TRBV7-9,CASSVGLAGGQETQYF,TGTGCCAGCAGCGTCGGGCTAGCGGGAGGCCAAGAGACCCAGTACTTC
-,TRBJ2-1,-,TRBV5-1,CASSLTSYNEQFF,TGCGCCAGCAGCTTGACTAGTTACAATGAGCAGTTCTTC
-,TRBJ2-7,-,TRBV2,CASSEALLVGEQYF,TGTGCCAGCAGTGAAGCGCTTCTAGTAGGCGAGCAGTACTTC